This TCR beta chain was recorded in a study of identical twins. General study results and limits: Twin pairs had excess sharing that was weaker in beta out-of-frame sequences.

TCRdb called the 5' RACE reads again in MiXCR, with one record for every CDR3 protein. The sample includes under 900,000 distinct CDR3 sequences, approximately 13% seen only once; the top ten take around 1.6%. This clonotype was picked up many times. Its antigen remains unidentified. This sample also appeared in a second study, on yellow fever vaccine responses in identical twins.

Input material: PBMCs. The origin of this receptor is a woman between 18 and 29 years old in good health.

The CDR3 DNA sequence: TGTGCCAGCAGCCCACCCGGATCCGGCCGAGGCGATACGCAGTATTTT. Its translation is CASSPPGSGRGDTQYF. This chain links TRBV7-9 with TRBJ2-3; no firm D call. The V end was cut by 5 bases, the J end by 6 bases, with 21 bases between. This CDR3 region has 16 residues. Germline CDR1 and CDR2: SEHNR and FQNEAQ (reference sequence).